Below are 29 T cell receptor beta chains sequenced from a single sample in a study of CD8 T cells in Susac syndrome. Random hexamers were used to reverse transcribe an amount of about 0.45 to 1 ug RNA. In TCRdb, the immunoSEQ multiplex PCR reads were re-called with MiXCR into one record per CDR3 protein. The sample lists about 190,000 distinct CDR3 sequences; approximately 94% were seen once. The sequenced sample was CD4+ T cells from PBMCs. These TCRs come from a human donor with Susac syndrome.

V usage is TRBV14 and J usage is TRBJ1-2; D remains ambiguous. Trimming pared 3 bases from V and 1 base from J, leaving 6 bases between. Per the germline V gene, CDR1 is SGHDN and CDR2 is FVKESK. The CDR3 extends over 13 amino acids. CDR3 bases: TGTGCCAGCAGCCACGACAATAACTATGGCTACACCTTC. This sequence encodes CASSHDNNYGYTF.

The chain uses TRBV12-3 or TRBV12-4 and TRBJ2-2; 16 bases are a match to TRBD2. The CDR3 consists of 16 residues. The trim removed 3 bases at V and 5 bases at J, leaving 0 bases unmatched. DNA of the CDR3: TGTGCCAGCAGTTTGGGACTAGCGGGGGGGACCGGGGAGCTGTTTTTT. Its translation is CASSLGLAGGTGELFF.

V and J are TRBV20-1 and TRBJ2-7; D not certain. V lost 4 bases to trimming and J lost 2 bases, with 15 bases between them. The CDR3 is made up of 14 amino acids. The germline V gene encodes CDR1 DFQATT and CDR2 SNEGSKA (reference sequence). The CDR3, as DNA: TGCAGTGCTACCCCGGGTGTTACGGCCTACGAGCAGTACTTC. Amino acid sequence: CSATPGVTAYEQYF.

The V call is TRBV12-5, the J call TRBJ2-7, with unresolved D. Germline lookup yields CDR1 LGHNT and CDR2 FRNRAP. The CDR3 runs 12 residues. Trimming removed 1 base at V and 3 bases at J, with 4 bases between. CDR3 sequence: CASGLGIYEQYF. As DNA, the CDR3 is TGTGCTAGTGGTTTGGGGATCTACGAGCAGTACTTC.

The chain couples TRBV7-8 to TRBJ2-5; TRBD2 matches at 12 bases. The CDR3 has 17 amino acids. Trimming cost V 0 bases and J 4 bases; bases outside gene matches: 6. The germline V gene encodes CDR1 SGHVS and CDR2 FQNEAQ. For the CDR3, the DNA is TGTGCCAGCAGCTTAGCGACTAGCGGGGGCCCGGGAGAGACCCAGTACTTC. Translation: CASSLATSGGPGETQYF.

This chain links TRBV7-9 with TRBJ1-5, with D hard to call. Trimming shortened V by 4 bases and J by 1 base, and 14 bases separated the two germline ends. The CDR3 consists of 16 residues. Germline V gives CDR1 SEHNR, CDR2 FQNEAQ (reference sequence). The CDR3 loop is CASSSRAGDSNQPQHF. Here the CDR3 DNA reads TGTGCCAGCAGCTCCCGGGCGGGTGACAGCAATCAGCCCCAGCATTTT.

The V call is TRBV20-1, the J call TRBJ2-3, with 7 bases that match TRBD2. The CDR3 length is 14 residues. Trimming removed 6 bases from V and 1 base from J; junction bases left unmatched: 7. CDR1 DFQATT and CDR2 SNEGSKA come from the germline V gene (reference sequence). CDR3 coding DNA: TGCAGTGCGCAGACTAGCCTGGGCACAGATACGCAGTATTTT. It yields the protein CSAQTSLGTDTQYF.

The genes are TRBV20-1 and TRBJ2-1, with 7 positions matching TRBD2. V trimming: 5 bases; J trimming: 0 bases; junction bases outside the gene matches: 7. This CDR3 spans 15 amino acids. Germline V gene lookup returns CDR1 DFQATT and CDR2 SNEGSKA (reference sequence). The CDR3 loop reads CSAPRRGSSYNEQFF. DNA of the CDR3: TGCAGTGCTCCTAGGCGGGGGAGCTCCTACAATGAGCAGTTCTTC.

This clonotype was seen only once. The chain recombines TRBV12-5 with TRBJ2-7, with D uncertain. Germline CDR1 reads LGHNT; CDR2 reads FRNRAP. The CDR3 covers 11 residues. Trimming shortened V by 8 bases and J by 6 bases, and 11 bases separated the two germline ends. The CDR3 DNA reads as TGTGCTAGTACCCCCCTGGTCGAGCAGTACTTC. It yields the protein CASTPLVEQYF.

The chain's CDR3 is CSVVAGATDTQYF. CDR3 nucleotides: TGCAGCGTTGTAGCGGGGGCTACAGATACGCAGTATTTT. V is TRBV29-1 and J is TRBJ2-3, with 9 bases lining up with TRBD2. The CDR3 is 13 amino acids. The V gene end was trimmed by 4 bases and the J gene end by 3 bases; junction bases not matched to a gene: 2. Germline V CDR1 and CDR2: SQVTM, ANQGSEA.

The V gene is TRBV15, the J gene TRBJ2-5; D is uncertain. Germline loops: CDR1 LNHNV, CDR2 YYDKDF (reference sequence). This CDR3 contains 15 residues. V dropped 2 bases and J dropped 5 bases, with 15 bases sitting between them. CDR3 DNA: TGTGCCACCAGCAGAACTCAAATCTCCGGGGAGACCCAGTACTTC. Residues: CATSRTQISGETQYF. Variable domain in full (rest from reference TRBV15 and TRBJ2-5): DAMVIQNPRYQVTQFGKPVTLSCSQTLNHNVMYWYQQKSSQAPKLLFHYYDKDFNNEADTPDNFQSRRPNTSFCFLDIRSPGLGDTAMYLCATSRTQISGETQYFGPGTRLLVL.

V gene TRBV19 combines with J gene TRBJ2-3; D is possibly TRBD2 (5 bases). The germline CDR1 and CDR2 sequences are LNHDA and SQIVND (reference sequence). This CDR3 region has 14 residues. The V end lost 1 base, the J end lost 1 base, and 6 bases lay between the germline ends. CDR3 in DNA: TGTGCCAGTAGTATAGGGGGAGGCACAGATACGCAGTATTTT. Residues: CASSIGGGTDTQYF.

V and J are TRBV20-1 and TRBJ2-3, with 10 bases lining up with TRBD2. CDR3 size: 15 residues. With 1 base clipped from V and 6 bases from J, the junction kept 7 bases outside the gene matches. Germline CDR1 and CDR2: DFQATT and SNEGSKA (reference sequence). The CDR3 DNA reads TGCAGTGCTAGAGCAAGCGGGGGGGGATTGGATACGCAGTATTTT. Protein: CSARASGGGLDTQYF.

The chain is built from TRBV6-2 or TRBV6-3 and TRBJ2-2, with 8 bases fitting TRBD2. Germline V CDR1 and CDR2: MNHEY, SVGEGT. The V gene end was trimmed by 8 bases and the J gene end by 4 bases; junction bases not matched to a gene: 15. The CDR3 has 17 residues. The CDR3 region is CASDREGLTSGTGELFF. For the CDR3, the DNA is TGTGCCAGCGATCGAGAGGGGCTTACTAGCGGCACCGGGGAGCTGTTTTTT.

The chain recombines TRBV12-2 with TRBJ1-2. TRBV12-2 is a pseudogene locus. The CDR3 sequence is 12 residues long. The DNA of the CDR3 is TGTGCAAGTCGCTTTCCCCATTGGGGCTACACCTTC. It codes for CASRFPHWGYTF.

The chain carries TRBV30 and TRBJ1-4, with D unresolved. The germline gives CDR1 GTSNPN, CDR2 SVGIG (reference sequence). V was clipped by 3 bases and J by 2 bases, with 7 bases between them. CDR3 size: 13 residues. The CDR3 loop is CAWRGETNEKLFF. DNA of the CDR3: TGTGCCTGGAGGGGTGAGACTAATGAAAAACTGTTTTTT.

The V and J genes are TRBV2 and TRBJ2-2; the D is unclear. V shed 6 bases and J shed 6 bases, with 11 bases lying between them. Germline loops: CDR1 SNHLY, CDR2 FYNNEI. This CDR3 has 13 residues. Here the CDR3 DNA reads TGTGCCAGCAGGGACCGAAACGCCGGGGAGCTGTTTTTT. Its translation is CASRDRNAGELFF.

This chain uses TRBV18 with TRBJ2-7; 7 positions match TRBD2. In germline, CDR1 is KGHSH, CDR2 LQKENI. The ends lost 3 bases at V and 2 bases at J; junction bases unmatched: 4. This CDR3 is 14 amino acids long. The chain's CDR3 is CASSPVGGTYEQYF. In nucleotides, the CDR3 is TGTGCCAGCTCACCCGTCGGGGGGACCTACGAGCAGTACTTC.

This rearrangement joins TRBV18 to TRBJ1-2; TRBD1 is a possible D gene (5 bases). V was pared by 0 bases and J by 4 bases, with 12 bases between. In germline, CDR1 is KGHSH, CDR2 LQKENI. There are 15 residues in the CDR3. CDR3 in amino acids: CASSPPSGPIYGYTF. The CDR3, as DNA: TGTGCCAGCTCACCACCGTCGGGACCGATCTATGGCTACACCTTC.

This sequence joins TRBV7-9 and TRBJ1-1; D is undetermined. The CDR3 covers 14 residues. CDR1 is SEHNR, CDR2 FQNEAQ, per germline (reference sequence). The ends were cut back, 2 bases at V and 0 bases at J, with 7 bases in the middle. The CDR3: CASSLRSMNTEAFF. The CDR3 nucleotides are TGTGCCAGCAGCTTACGAAGTATGAACACTGAAGCTTTCTTT.

This chain joins TRBV20-1 and TRBJ1-2; D is unresolved. The V and J ends lost 4 bases and 0 bases respectively, with 12 bases between them. CDR1 is DFQATT, CDR2 SNEGSKA, per germline (reference sequence). The CDR3 has 14 residues. This chain's CDR3 is CSAMGGNSNYGYTF. CDR3 sequence (DNA): TGCAGTGCTATGGGCGGGAACTCTAACTATGGCTACACCTTC.

The rearrangement uses TRBV29-1 and TRBJ2-3, with 10 bases that match TRBD2. This CDR3 has 14 amino acids. The trim removed 2 bases at V and 5 bases at J, leaving 4 bases unmatched. Germline CDR1 is SQVTM and CDR2 is ANQGSEA. In DNA, the CDR3 is TGCAGCGTTGAACAGCGGGGGGGGGTAGATACGCAGTATTTT. It specifies CSVEQRGGVDTQYF.

The chain has TRBV18 and TRBJ2-1; D could derive from TRBD1 or TRBD2 (5 bases each). Looked up from germline, CDR1 is KGHSH and CDR2 is LQKENI. Trimming removed 6 bases from V and 2 bases from J, with 17 bases in between. This CDR3 comprises 16 residues. CDR3 DNA: TGTGCCAGCTCCCCGCTGGGGGACGGACCCTACAATGAGCAGTTCTTC. It encodes CASSPLGDGPYNEQFF.

This chain joins TRBV28 and TRBJ1-6; a possible D gene is TRBD1 (5 bases). Germline V gene lookup returns CDR1 MDHEN and CDR2 SYDVKM. CDR3 length: 15 amino acids. V lost 6 bases and J lost 0, with 9 bases in between. CDR3 nucleotides: TGTGCCAGCAGGGGGGGGAGCTCCTATAATTCACCCCTCCACTTT. It encodes CASRGGSSYNSPLHF.

The chain combines TRBV12-3 or TRBV12-4 with TRBJ2-5; unclear D gene. The V end lost 7 bases, the J end lost 4 bases, and 13 bases lay between the germline ends. The CDR3 loop spans 13 amino acids. The CDR3 sequence: CASTASIRETQYF. The CDR3 DNA is TGTGCCAGCACCGCTAGTATCCGAGAGACCCAGTACTTC.

This clonotype is a singleton in its sample. The chain joins TRBV18 to TRBJ1-1, with 7 bases identical to TRBD1. Unmatched junction bases numbered 8, after V lost 3 bases and J lost 1 base. The CDR3 is 16 residues long. In germline, CDR1 is KGHSH, CDR2 LQKENI. Here the CDR3 reads CASSPNPTGQNTEAFF. For the CDR3, the DNA is TGTGCCAGCTCACCCAACCCGACAGGGCAGAACACTGAAGCTTTCTTT.

V is TRBV7-9 and J is TRBJ2-1, with 10 bases that match TRBD2. The CDR3 has 15 amino acids. Trimming at V came to 3 bases and at J to 4 bases, leaving 3 bases not matched to a gene. Germline loops: CDR1 SEHNR, CDR2 FQNEAQ (reference sequence). The CDR3 spells CASSFSGGGYNEQFF. For the CDR3, the DNA is TGTGCCAGCAGCTTCAGCGGGGGGGGTTACAATGAGCAGTTCTTC. Combining the CDR3 with reference TRBV7-9 and TRBJ2-1 gives the whole variable domain DTGVSQNPRHKITKRGQNVTFRCDPISEHNRLYWYRQTLGQGPEFLTYFQNEAQLEKSRLLSDRFSAERPKGSFSTLEIQRTEQGDSAMYLCASSFSGGGYNEQFFGPGTRLTVL.

The chain joins TRBV11-2 to TRBJ2-5; D unclear. There are 11 residues in the CDR3. Germline values: CDR1 SGHAT, CDR2 FQNNGV. The V end lost 5 bases, the J end lost 6 bases, and 7 bases lay between the germline ends. The CDR3: CASSLGQTQYF. The CDR3, as DNA: TGTGCCAGCAGCCTGGGCCAGACCCAGTACTTC. The full variable domain, with the rest looked up from reference TRBV11-2 and TRBJ2-5, is EAGVAQSPRYKIIEKRQSVAFWCNPISGHATLYWYQQILGQGPKLLIQFQNNGVVDDSQLPKDRFSAERLKGVDSTLKIQPAKLEDSAVYLCASSLGQTQYFGPGTRLLVL.

The genes are TRBV5-1 and TRBJ2-7; D remains unclear. The CDR3 is 13 amino acids. V shed 3 bases and J shed 3 bases, with 10 bases lying between them. Germline V gene data show CDR1 as SGHRS and CDR2 as YFSETQ. CDR3 loop: CASSSRFDYEQYF. The CDR3 DNA sequence: TGCGCCAGCAGCTCCCGTTTTGACTACGAGCAGTACTTC. Variable domain in full (rest from reference TRBV5-1 and TRBJ2-7): KAGVTQTPRYLIKTRGQQVTLSCSPISGHRSVSWYQQTPGQGLQFLFEYFSETQRNKGNFPGRFSGRQFSNSRSEMNVSTLELGDSALYLCASSSRFDYEQYFGPGTRLTVT.